Below are 30 T cell receptor beta chains sequenced from a single sample in a study of beta chain features in type 1 diabetes. Reverse transcription of all isolated RNA meant that expressed TCRB transcripts were sequenced. This table comes from immunoSEQ multiplex PCR, and its TCRdb copy is limited to in-frame clones, with some not included. This repertoire shows about 400,000 clones, around 12% found once; its top ten account for 0.017%. The sample taken for sequencing was naive CD4+ T cells from blood. The receptors shown here come from a man younger than 30 in good health.

This clone was found a few times. CDR3 loop: CASSREPGLAGGFIDEQFF. The CDR3 DNA is TGTGCCAGCAGCCGTGAACCGGGACTAGCGGGGGGGTTTATCGATGAGCAGTTCTTC. V is TRBV4-2 and J is TRBJ2-1; 16 bases agree with TRBD2. This CDR3 has 19 amino acids. The trim removed 4 bases at V and 8 bases at J, leaving 14 bases unmatched. Germline V CDR1 and CDR2: LGHNA, YNFKEQ.

The chain is built from TRBV5-1 and TRBJ2-1; possibly TRBD1 for D (6 bases). The CDR3 is made up of 15 amino acids. Trimming removed 4 bases at V and 8 bases at J, with 19 bases between. Germline-derived CDR1 and CDR2 are SGHRS and YFSETQ. This CDR3 reads CASSLDSRGDDEQFF. CDR3 bases: TGCGCCAGCAGCCTAGATAGCAGGGGTGACGATGAGCAGTTCTTC.

This clone has just a few counts. The chain carries TRBV5-4 and TRBJ2-7; D perhaps matches TRBD2 (6 bases). The CDR3 sequence is 15 residues long. Germline values: CDR1 SGHNT, CDR2 YYREEE (reference sequence). The V gene lost 1 base and the J gene lost 5 bases, with 16 bases spanning the gap. CDR3 in DNA: TGTGCCAGCAGCTTGCGGGGTAGGGGCGGGAACGAGCAGTACTTC. Its translation is CASSLRGRGGNEQYF.

There are a few counts of this clone. The chain has TRBV5-6 and TRBJ2-7; D remains unclear. This CDR3 is 12 amino acids long. In germline, CDR1 is SGHDT, CDR2 YYEEEE. The V and J ends lost 5 bases and 2 bases respectively, with 8 bases between them. The CDR3 sequence is CASSSTTYEQYF. The CDR3 coding sequence is TGTGCCAGCAGTTCAACAACCTACGAGCAGTACTTC.

This clone was detected only a few times. The gene calls are TRBV7-9 and TRBJ2-1, with 8 bases fitting TRBD2. The CDR3 sequence is 13 residues long. Germline V lookup: CDR1 SEHNR, CDR2 FQNEAQ (reference sequence). With 5 bases clipped from V and 7 bases from J, the junction kept 4 bases outside the gene matches. CDR3 region: CASSLGTRNEQFF. CDR3 nucleotides: TGTGCCAGCAGCCTCGGGACTAGAAATGAGCAGTTCTTC.

A few counts support this clone. This chain uses TRBV2 with TRBJ2-3; perhaps TRBD2 as D (5 bases). With 4 bases removed from V and 6 bases from J, the gap between germline ends came to 14 bases. The CDR3 has 14 amino acids. CDR1 is SNHLY and CDR2 is FYNNEI in the germline V gene. CDR3 sequence reads: CASSGTVISDTQYF. The CDR3 coding sequence is TGTGCCAGCAGTGGGACTGTTATCTCCGATACGCAGTATTTT.

A few counts support this clone. Other nucleotide sequences from this sample produce the same CDR3. The chain recombines TRBV28 with TRBJ2-7; 7 bases map to TRBD1. The junction had 1 base not matched to a gene; V was cut back by 4 bases and J by 1 base. The CDR3 is 13 amino acids. The germline CDR1 and CDR2 sequences are MDHEN and SYDVKM. The CDR3 protein is CASSSGQSYEQYF. CDR3 DNA: TGTGCCAGCAGTTCGGGACAGTCCTACGAGCAGTACTTC.

This chain uses TRBV28 with TRBJ2-7; tentative D call: TRBD1 (5 bases). The ends were cut back, 3 bases at V and 5 bases at J, with 11 bases in the middle. The CDR3 extends over 13 amino acids. Germline V gives CDR1 MDHEN, CDR2 SYDVKM. CDR3: CASSLGQPNEQYF. The CDR3 DNA sequence: TGTGCCAGCAGTTTGGGGCAGCCAAACGAGCAGTACTTC.

The gene calls are TRBV18 and TRBJ2-2, with a tentative D call TRBD2 (5 bases). V shed 2 bases and J shed 9 bases, with 10 bases lying between them. The CDR3 sequence is 13 residues long. CDR1 is KGHSH, CDR2 LQKENI, per germline. CDR3 region: CASSPGGDRELFF. The CDR3 DNA reads TGTGCCAGCTCACCAGGAGGAGACCGGGAGCTGTTTTTT. Filled out from reference TRBV18 and TRBJ2-2, the complete variable domain reads NAGVMQNPRHLVRRRGQEARLRCSPMKGHSHVYWYRQLPEEGLKFMVYLQKENIIDESGMPKERFSAEFPKEGPSILRIQQVVRGDSAAYFCASSPGGDRELFFGEGSRLTVL.

The sample holds a few counts of this clone. This chain connects TRBV5-4 to TRBJ2-7; 10 bases align to TRBD2. J was trimmed by 1 base and V by 5 bases; bases with no gene match: 3. Germline lookup yields CDR1 SGHNT and CDR2 YYREEE (reference sequence). This CDR3 spans 14 amino acids. This chain's CDR3 is CASSRTSGSYEQYF. CDR3 bases: TGTGCCAGCAGTAGGACTAGCGGTTCCTACGAGCAGTACTTC. Full variable domain (remainder filled in from reference TRBV5-4 and TRBJ2-7): ETGVTQSPTHLIKTRGQQVTLRCSSQSGHNTVSWYQQALGQGPQFIFQYYREEENGRGNFPPRFSGLQFPNYSSELNVNALELDDSALYLCASSRTSGSYEQYFGPGTRLTVT.

The chain has TRBV6-5 and TRBJ2-1; D perhaps matches TRBD2 (6 bases). Trimming removed 5 bases at V and 6 bases at J, with 14 bases between. Germline-derived CDR1 and CDR2 are MNHEY and SVGAGI. The CDR3 length is 14 residues. This chain's CDR3 is CASSRLVERNEQFF. CDR3 nucleotides: TGTGCCAGCAGTCGACTAGTCGAGCGCAATGAGCAGTTCTTC.

The chain joins TRBV5-1 to TRBJ2-5, with D unresolved. The J call may not be correct, given that the DNA end is closer to TRBJ2-7. CDR1 is SGHRS and CDR2 is YFSETQ in the germline V gene. There are 11 residues in the CDR3. CDR3 loop: CASSLDYEQYF. The CDR3 DNA is TGCGCCAGCAGCCTCGACTACGAGCAGTACTTC.

V and J are TRBV7-3 and TRBJ2-6, with 8 positions matching TRBD1. Germline V gene data show CDR1 as SGHTA and CDR2 as FQGTGA. CDR3 length: 16 residues. J lost 2 bases, V lost 4 bases, and 4 bases had no gene match. This CDR3 reads CASSSQGAPGANVLTF. The DNA of the CDR3 is TGTGCCAGCAGCTCTCAGGGGGCGCCTGGGGCCAACGTCCTGACTTTC.

The chain links TRBV5-1 to TRBJ2-1, with D hard to call. Germline loops: CDR1 SGHRS, CDR2 YFSETQ. The CDR3 runs to 15 residues. The V and J ends lost 1 base and 2 bases respectively, with 10 bases between them. The CDR3 bases are TGCGCCAGCAGCTTGTCCAGAGAGGCCTACAATGAGCAGTTCTTC. Its protein product is CASSLSREAYNEQFF.

The sample holds a few counts of this clone. The rearrangement uses TRBV29-1 and TRBJ1-2; D is unclear. Germline V gene data show CDR1 as SQVTM and CDR2 as ANQGSEA. CDR3 length: 13 amino acids. V was clipped by 8 bases and J by 9 bases, with 22 bases between them. The CDR3 DNA follows: TGCAGCATCCGTTTGGAGGGAGGTACGAGCTACACCTTC. Protein product: CSIRLEGGTSYTF.

Written as DNA, the CDR3 is TGTGCCAGCAGTGAGTCGGACAGGGGAGGCACAGATACGCAGTATTTT. Translated, it gives CASSESDRGGTDTQYF. The chain carries TRBV6-4 and TRBJ2-3; TRBD1 agrees at 9 bases. Trimming cost V 3 bases and J 1 base; bases outside gene matches: 5. CDR1 is MRHNA and CDR2 is SNTAGT in the germline V gene. The CDR3 runs 16 residues.

The CDR3 DNA sequence: TGTGCCAGCAGTGCACTGGCAACTAATGAAAAACTGTTTTTT. It translates to CASSALATNEKLFF. V is TRBV2 and J is TRBJ1-4, with D unresolved. Germline V lookup: CDR1 SNHLY, CDR2 FYNNEI. Trimming cost V 4 bases and J 0 bases, with 6 bases left between them. The CDR3 runs to 14 residues.

This clone has just a few counts. The V gene is TRBV7-2, the J gene TRBJ2-1; the match to TRBD1 covers 9 bases. The J segment lost 12 bases and the V segment lost 5 bases, leaving 5 bases of the junction unmatched. Germline values: CDR1 SGHTA, CDR2 FQGNSA. The CDR3 has 12 residues. The CDR3 loop reads CASSPRTGVQFF. CDR3 in DNA: TGTGCCAGCAGCCCCCGGACAGGGGTGCAGTTCTTC.

The chain employs TRBV28 and TRBJ2-7; 7 bases align to TRBD2. The V gene end was trimmed by 4 bases and the J gene end by 0 bases; junction bases not matched to a gene: 12. The CDR3 runs to 17 residues. Germline CDR1 and CDR2: MDHEN and SYDVKM. The CDR3 spells CASSWGGLTVLSYEQYF. CDR3 sequence (DNA): TGTGCCAGCAGTTGGGGGGGGTTGACAGTACTCTCCTACGAGCAGTACTTC.

The DNA for the CDR3 is TGTGCCAGCAGCTTAGACAGGGCTGTGGGTGAGCAGTACTTC. Encoded protein: CASSLDRAVGEQYF. The chain carries TRBV13 and TRBJ2-7, with D maybe TRBD1 (6 bases). The CDR3 extends over 14 amino acids. V lost 1 base and J 7 bases, leaving 14 bases between the germline ends. Germline CDR1 is PRHDT and CDR2 is FYEKMQ (reference sequence).

V usage is TRBV7-9 and J usage is TRBJ2-3, with D possibly TRBD2 on 6 matching bases. This CDR3 is 14 amino acids long. From germline, CDR1 is SEHNR and CDR2 FQNEAQ (reference sequence). V was cut by 3 bases and J by 4 bases, with 11 bases left in between. In DNA, the CDR3 is TGTGCCAGCAGCTTCACGGGAGACCCAGATACGCAGTATTTT. This encodes CASSFTGDPDTQYF.

The chain couples TRBV28 to TRBJ2-5; perhaps TRBD1 as D (5 bases). Germline-derived CDR1 and CDR2 are MDHEN and SYDVKM. The CDR3 totals 13 residues. Trimming took 3 bases from V and 7 from J, leaving 12 bases between them. The CDR3 sequence is CASSLGQTGTQYF. The CDR3 DNA follows: TGTGCCAGCAGTTTGGGGCAAACGGGGACCCAGTACTTC.

This clone has only a few counts. The chain combines TRBV6-5 with TRBJ1-5; D is unresolved. Germline CDR1 MNHEY, CDR2 SVGAGI. Trimming removed 6 bases from V and 4 bases from J, with 13 bases in between. This CDR3 contains 14 residues. CDR3 coding DNA: TGTGCCAGCAGCCTCGGGAGGTCAAATCAGCCCCAGCATTTT. Amino acids: CASSLGRSNQPQHF.

This clone was counted between two and nine times. The rearrangement uses TRBV28 and TRBJ2-1; 7 nucleotides align to TRBD1. Germline lookup yields CDR1 MDHEN and CDR2 SYDVKM. V was pared by 4 bases and J by 3 bases, with 9 bases of the junction left unmatched. The CDR3 covers 16 residues. The CDR3 bases are TGTGCCAGCAGTTCCCCTGGGGGACAGCTCTACAATGAGCAGTTCTTC. This sequence encodes CASSSPGGQLYNEQFF.

The V and J genes are TRBV4-2 and TRBJ1-5; 7 bases agree with TRBD1. This CDR3 has 14 amino acids. Germline CDR1 reads LGHNA; CDR2 reads YNFKEQ. V shed 6 bases and J 1 base; nucleotides not matched to a gene: 3. The CDR3 DNA sequence: TGTGCCAGCAGGCTGACAGGGAGCAATCAGCCCCAGCATTTT. Its protein product is CASRLTGSNQPQHF.

The gene calls are TRBV18 and TRBJ2-1, with 11 bases matching TRBD2. This CDR3 has 16 amino acids. V lost 2 bases and J lost 2; bases outside the gene matches: 2. The V gene's germline CDR1 is KGHSH and CDR2 LQKENI. The CDR3 bases are TGTGCCAGCTCACCAATGGGACTAGCGGCCTACAATGAGCAGTTCTTC. The encoded protein is CASSPMGLAAYNEQFF. Drawing the rest from reference TRBV18 and TRBJ2-1, the complete variable domain is NAGVMQNPRHLVRRRGQEARLRCSPMKGHSHVYWYRQLPEEGLKFMVYLQKENIIDESGMPKERFSAEFPKEGPSILRIQQVVRGDSAAYFCASSPMGLAAYNEQFFGPGTRLTVL.

This clone came up a few times. V usage is TRBV6-6 and J usage is TRBJ2-7, with a possible D match to TRBD2 (5 bases). The CDR3 consists of 13 residues. Germline CDR1 and CDR2: MNHNY and SVGAGI (reference sequence). V was pared by 0 bases and J by 8 bases, with 11 bases between. CDR3 in amino acids: CASSYSSEGKQYF. The CDR3 region has the DNA TGTGCCAGCAGTTACTCTTCCGAGGGTAAGCAGTACTTC.

The CDR3 DNA is TGTGCCAGCAAAAGACAGCCCAGCTCCTACGAGCAGTACTTC. It translates to CASKRQPSSYEQYF. The V and J genes are TRBV27 and TRBJ2-7; TRBD1 is a possible D gene (5 bases). The length of the CDR3 is 14 residues. V lost 7 bases to trimming and J lost 0 bases, with 13 bases between them. Germline V gene lookup returns CDR1 MNHEY and CDR2 SMNVEV (reference sequence).

In its sample, this clone was seen a few times. The same CDR3 arises from other DNA sequences in this sample as well. The rearrangement uses TRBV15 and TRBJ1-5, with D hard to call. Trimming pared 0 bases from V and 5 bases from J, leaving 8 bases between. Germline values: CDR1 LNHNV, CDR2 YYDKDF (reference sequence). The CDR3 contains 14 residues. This chain's CDR3 is CATSRDPGYQPQHF. The CDR3 nucleotides are TGTGCCACCAGCAGAGATCCAGGATATCAGCCCCAGCATTTT. Drawing the rest from reference TRBV15 and TRBJ1-5, the complete variable domain is DAMVIQNPRYQVTQFGKPVTLSCSQTLNHNVMYWYQQKSSQAPKLLFHYYDKDFNNEADTPDNFQSRRPNTSFCFLDIRSPGLGDTAMYLCATSRDPGYQPQHFGDGTRLSIL.

The genes are TRBV4-1 and TRBJ1-2; TRBD1 aligns across 10 bases. Germline CDR1 is MGHRA and CDR2 is YSYEKL. V lost 6 bases to trimming and J lost 0 bases; unmatched junction nucleotides: 7. The CDR3 length is 16 residues. This chain's CDR3 is CASSLGQGSSNYGYTF. CDR3 in DNA: TGCGCCAGCAGTCTGGGACAGGGGTCTTCTAACTATGGCTACACCTTC.